The rows below give T cell receptor beta chains drawn from one sample of a study of blood T cell repertoires in COVID-19. Profiled with immunoSEQ multiplex PCR; TCRdb holds only in-frame clones, not every one. The sample contains approximately 350,000 clones, 87% of which appear only once. Sample: peripheral blood. The source of these receptors is a woman in her fifties or sixties with COVID-19, enrolled during active disease. CDR3s include the opening cysteine and the closing phenylalanine or tryptophan. A D gene is named only where the DNA matches it firmly. Expanded clones are given a class, and other clones once, few, many or no size at all.

v_gene	j_gene	len	abundance	d_gene	CDR3aa	CDR3nt
TRBV18	TRBJ2-1	15	NA	NA	CASSPRVVSSNEQFF	TGTGCCAGCTCACCCAGGGTCGTTTCTAGTAATGAGCAGTTCTTC
TRBV2	TRBJ1-5	15	NA	TRBD1	CASRAGTGGNQPQHF	TGTGCCAGCAGGGCCGGGACAGGGGGCAATCAGCCCCAGCATTTT
TRBV11-3	TRBJ2-3	12	NA	NA	CASSFHADTQYF	TGTGCCAGCAGCTTCCATGCAGATACGCAGTATTTT
TRBV24-1	TRBJ2-2	16	NA	TRBD1	CATSVSRTGRMGELFF	TGTGCCACCAGTGTGTCCCGGACAGGGAGGATGGGGGAGCTGTTTTTT
TRBV9	TRBJ1-4	15	NA	NA	CASSPGSATNEKLFF	TGTGCCAGCAGCCCGGGGTCTGCAACTAATGAAAAACTGTTTTTT
TRBV27	TRBJ2-1	15	NA	TRBD1	CASSRGTGPYNEQFF	TGTGCCAGCAGTCGGGGGACAGGACCCTACAATGAGCAGTTCTTC
TRBV7-2	TRBJ2-7	15	NA	TRBD2	CASSLSGSGIYEQYF	TGTGCCAGCAGCTTATCTGGTAGCGGGATCTACGAGCAGTACTTC
TRBV9	TRBJ2-3	17	NA	TRBD2	CASSPPGLAVSTDTQYF	TGTGCCAGCAGCCCCCCCGGACTAGCGGTTAGCACAGATACGCAGTATTTT
TRBV9	TRBJ2-7	15	once	TRBD2	CASSVAGTSGYEQYF	TGTGCCAGCAGCGTCGCCGGGACTAGCGGATACGAGCAGTACTTC
TRBV2	TRBJ1-5	15	NA	NA	CASSVVQAEYQPQHF	TGTGCCAGCAGTGTTGTGCAAGCGGAGTATCAGCCCCAGCATTTT
TRBV3-1/TRBV3-2	TRBJ2-2	17	NA	NA	CASSLRGLALNTGELFF	TGTGCCAGCAGCTTAAGAGGGCTAGCGTTAAACACCGGGGAGCTGTTTTTT
TRBV12-3/TRBV12-4	TRBJ1-5	13	NA	NA	CAASEQGNQPQHF	TGTGCCGCCTCTGAGCAGGGCAATCAGCCCCAGCATTTT
TRBV4-3	TRBJ2-3	17	NA	NA	CASSQDSGGVGTDTQYF	TGCGCCAGCAGCCAAGATTCTGGGGGCGTAGGCACAGATACGCAGTATTTT
TRBV5-1	TRBJ2-7	14	once	TRBD2	CASSPSLAAYEQYF	TGCGCCAGCAGCCCTTCGCTAGCGGCCTACGAGCAGTACTTC
TRBV14	TRBJ1-4	15	NA	NA	CASSHFRTANEKLFF	TGTGCCAGCAGCCATTTCCGGACAGCGAATGAAAAACTGTTTTTT
TRBV21-1	TRBJ2-7	16	few	NA	CASSKAPLARHYEQYF	TGTGCCAGCAGCAAAGCGCCCCTAGCGCGCCACTACGAGCAGTACTTC
TRBV7-9	TRBJ2-3	17	NA	TRBD2	CASSFKYSGRPTDTQYF	TGTGCCAGCAGCTTTAAATATAGCGGGAGGCCCACAGATACGCAGTATTTT
TRBV7-2	TRBJ1-2	16	NA	NA	CASSLGSTVDVHGYTF	TGTGCCAGCAGCTTAGGGAGTACGGTGGATGTTCATGGCTACACCTTC
TRBV12-5	TRBJ1-1	16	NA	NA	CASGLVAGQLNTEAFF	TGTGCTAGTGGTTTGGTGGCAGGCCAATTGAACACTGAAGCTTTCTTT
TRBV24-1	TRBJ1-2	15	NA	NA	CATSDGAAGNYGYTF	TGTGCCACCAGTGATGGGGCAGCTGGTAACTATGGCTACACCTTC
TRBV10-3	TRBJ2-4	14	once	NA	CAIRQGLAKNIQYF	TGTGCCATCAGGCAGGGATTAGCCAAAAACATTCAGTACTTC
TRBV11-2	TRBJ2-3	16	once	NA	CASSFEGAKRTDTQYF	TGTGCCAGCAGCTTCGAAGGGGCGAAAAGGACGGATACGCAGTATTTT
TRBV19	TRBJ1-5	13	NA	NA	CASSQRSIQPQHF	TGTGCCAGTAGCCAGCGGTCAATTCAGCCCCAGCATTTT
TRBV19	TRBJ2-5	14	NA	TRBD2	CASSTSGRRETQYF	TGTGCCAGTAGTACTAGCGGGAGGAGGGAGACCCAGTACTTC
TRBV5-1	TRBJ2-1	19	once	TRBD1	CASSRSGTGAPLGGNEQFF	TGCGCCAGCAGCCGATCCGGGACAGGGGCTCCCCTGGGGGGAAATGAGCAGTTCTTC
TRBV4-2	TRBJ2-5	15	NA	NA	CASSRETGSGETQYF	TGTGCCAGCAGCCGCGAGACTGGGAGCGGGGAGACCCAGTACTTC
TRBV30	TRBJ1-1	14	NA	NA	CAWSVLPGSTEAFF	TGTGCCTGGAGTGTACTTCCGGGAAGCACTGAAGCTTTCTTT